This entry lists 28 T cell receptor beta chains sequenced from one sample in a study of blood T cell repertoires in COVID-19 (dated by TCRdb to the early 2020s). Receptor libraries were prepared by the immunoSEQ multiplex PCR assay. What TCRdb holds here is the immuneACCESS table cut down to in-frame rearrangements. Part of the clones is not present; checked against another copy, under half of the missing clones reflect an unresolved V gene, and the others are unexplained. The sample table records over 400,000 clones; around 86% of these occur just once. More than 1.4% of the sample rests with the top ten. The source material was peripheral blood. The receptors were gathered from a woman in her twenties or thirties with active or convalescent COVID-19.

The chain joins TRBV4-1 to TRBJ2-3; D perhaps matches TRBD2 (5 bases). Trimming shortened V by 0 bases and J by 4 bases, and 17 bases separated the two germline ends. There are 17 residues in the CDR3. Germline lookup yields CDR1 MGHRA and CDR2 YSYEKL. The CDR3 coding sequence is TGCGCCAGCAGCCAAGACCCCCCTCGTAGCGTAGCAGATACGCAGTATTTT. This encodes CASSQDPPRSVADTQYF.

J is TRBJ1-1 and V is TRBV6-6; D gene uncertain. The CDR3 runs 14 residues. The ends were cut back, 2 bases at V and 1 base at J, with 8 bases in the middle. Germline V gene sequence: CDR1 MNHNY, CDR2 SVGAGI (reference sequence). The CDR3 loop is CASSYAGSNTEAFF. In DNA form, the CDR3 reads TGTGCCAGCAGTTACGCAGGATCGAACACTGAAGCTTTCTTT.

This chain connects TRBV3-1 (or the pseudogene TRBV3-2) to TRBJ2-1; tentatively, D is TRBD2 (7 bases). V lost 3 bases, J lost 0 bases, and 12 bases lay in between. This CDR3 is 16 amino acids long. Germline assignment: CDR1 LGHDT and CDR2 YNNKEL (reference sequence). CDR3 protein: CASSQGASGSYNEQFF. In DNA, the CDR3 is TGTGCCAGCAGCCAGGGGGCTAGCGGCTCCTACAATGAGCAGTTCTTC.

The chain carries TRBV18 and TRBJ1-1; 9 bases fit TRBD1. CDR3 size: 18 residues. With V trimmed by 2 bases and J by 0 bases, 10 bases remained unmatched. In germline, CDR1 is KGHSH, CDR2 LQKENI. As DNA, the CDR3 is TGTGCCAGCTCACCATCAGAAACAGGGGGCCGTGTGAACACTGAAGCTTTCTTT. Translated, it gives CASSPSETGGRVNTEAFF.

The chain combines TRBV25-1 with TRBJ1-1; a weak D match, TRBD1 (5 bases). V dropped 5 bases and J dropped 5 bases, with 24 bases sitting between them. The CDR3 has 17 residues. CDR1 and CDR2 from the germline V gene are MGHDK and SYGVNS. The CDR3 reads CASSQNGGQGGPTEAFF. CDR3 bases: TGTGCCAGCAGTCAAAATGGAGGGCAGGGAGGTCCGACTGAAGCTTTCTTT.

This clone was observed a few times. The chain uses TRBV4-2 and TRBJ2-7; no clear D. V was clipped by 2 bases and J by 0 bases, with 14 bases between them. Germline V gene data show CDR1 as LGHNA and CDR2 as YNFKEQ. This CDR3 is built from 16 residues. The DNA for the CDR3 is TGTGCCAGCAGCCAACATTTCTCCACCAGCTCCTACGAGCAGTACTTC. Its protein is CASSQHFSTSSYEQYF.

DNA for the CDR3: TGCAGCGTTGAAGATCCGGGGGCTGGAAACACCATATATTTT. Residues: CSVEDPGAGNTIYF. V is TRBV29-1 and J is TRBJ1-3, with a tentative D call TRBD1 (5 bases). Deletions cut 0 bases from V and 2 bases from J, with 8 bases between. Germline CDR1 reads SQVTM; CDR2 reads ANQGSEA. This CDR3 has 14 amino acids.

The chain's CDR3 is CASSEFRDREYNEQFF. CDR3 bases: TGTGCCAGCAGTGAGTTCCGGGACAGGGAATACAATGAGCAGTTCTTC. The J gene is TRBJ2-1, the V gene TRBV6-1; 9 bases line up with TRBD1. Germline CDR1 and CDR2: MNHNS and SASEGT. V was pared by 3 bases and J by 4 bases, with 7 bases of the junction left unmatched. This CDR3 has 16 residues.

V and J are TRBV19 and TRBJ1-6, with 9 bases identical to TRBD1. Germline CDR1 and CDR2: LNHDA and SQIVND (reference sequence). The CDR3 is 15 amino acids. The V gene end was trimmed by 5 bases and the J gene end by 10 bases; junction bases not matched to a gene: 9. CDR3 bases: TGTGCCAGTAGTTCCGGGACAGGGTCGGGATCACCCCTCCACTTT. Residues: CASSSGTGSGSPLHF.

The chain couples TRBV19 to TRBJ2-3, with D perhaps matching TRBD1 (5 bases). The CDR3 has 13 residues. The germline V gene encodes CDR1 LNHDA and CDR2 SQIVND (reference sequence). V was pared by 6 bases and J by 6 bases, with 13 bases between. DNA of the CDR3: TGTGCCAGTAGGGACACGTTGTGGGATACGCAGTATTTT. Residues: CASRDTLWDTQYF.

The chain carries TRBV5-6 and TRBJ2-7, with 9 bases lining up with TRBD2. In germline, CDR1 is SGHDT, CDR2 YYEEEE. The CDR3 covers 16 residues. The V segment lost 5 bases and the J segment 4 bases; nucleotides outside the gene matches: 13. The CDR3 spells CASSLAAGGPVYEQYF. The CDR3 coding sequence is TGTGCCAGCAGTCTTGCGGCGGGAGGGCCTGTGTACGAGCAGTACTTC. Together with reference TRBV5-6 and TRBJ2-7, the CDR3 gives the full variable domain: DAGVTQSPTHLIKTRGQQVTLRCSPKSGHDTVSWYQQALGQGPQFIFQYYEEEERQRGNFPDRFSGHQFPNYSSELNVNALLLGDSALYLCASSLAAGGPVYEQYFGPGTRLTVT.

The chain couples TRBV30 to TRBJ1-5; D possibly corresponds to TRBD1 (5 bases). This CDR3 has 14 residues. Trimming took off 0 bases at V and 2 bases at J, with 8 bases between the two ends. Germline V lookup: CDR1 GTSNPN, CDR2 SVGIG (reference sequence). The CDR3 protein is CAWSVSRGNQPQHF. The DNA for the CDR3 is TGTGCCTGGAGTGTAAGCAGGGGCAATCAGCCCCAGCATTTT.

V is TRBV10-2 and J is TRBJ2-5; TRBD1 aligns across 7 bases. Germline V gives CDR1 WSHSY, CDR2 SAAADI. Trimming cost V 7 bases and J 14 bases; bases outside gene matches: 10. The CDR3 totals 11 residues. CDR3 loop: CASTNTGVCYF. The CDR3, as DNA: TGCGCCAGCACGAACACAGGGGTGTGTTACTTC.

This clone was seen a few times. The V call is TRBV25-1, the J call TRBJ1-4, with a possible D match to TRBD1 (5 bases). The CDR3 runs to 18 residues. The V gene's germline CDR1 is MGHDK and CDR2 SYGVNS. Trimming left V 6 bases short and J 8 bases short, with 28 bases between. As DNA, the CDR3 is TGTGCCAGCAGACGTATCAGTTGGGGGGAAGTTCTTAACGAAAAACTGTTTTTT. It specifies CASRRISWGEVLNEKLFF.

The rearrangement links TRBV18 to TRBJ1-5, with D hard to call. Germline V gene lookup returns CDR1 KGHSH and CDR2 LQKENI. Trimming removed 6 bases from V and 0 bases from J, with 9 bases in between. This CDR3 is built from 14 residues. CDR3 region: CASSTVDSNQPQHF. CDR3 nucleotides: TGTGCCAGCTCTACTGTAGATAGCAATCAGCCCCAGCATTTT.

J is TRBJ1-1 and V is TRBV6-1; D is ambiguous. CDR1 is MNHNS and CDR2 is SASEGT in the germline V gene. There are 16 residues in the CDR3. V gave up 0 bases and J gave up 9 bases, with 20 bases separating them. CDR3 loop: CASSEALGRGIGKAFF. In DNA, the CDR3 is TGTGCCAGCAGTGAAGCTCTCGGCAGAGGGATTGGGAAAGCTTTCTTT.

This chain joins TRBV27 and TRBJ1-1; D is undetermined. CDR3 length: 13 residues. From germline, CDR1 is MNHEY and CDR2 SMNVEV (reference sequence). V gave up 6 bases and J gave up 1 base, with 9 bases separating them. The CDR3 DNA reads TGTGCCAGCAGGGGAGGATCGAACACTGAAGCTTTCTTT. This encodes CASRGGSNTEAFF.

The rearrangement joins TRBV2 to TRBJ1-5; possibly TRBD1 for D (6 bases). The CDR3 sequence is 15 residues long. Germline V gives CDR1 SNHLY, CDR2 FYNNEI. Trimming removed 6 bases at V and 0 bases at J, with 12 bases between. CDR3 in DNA: TGTGCCAGCAGCGGGGGGCTAAGTAGCAATCAGCCCCAGCATTTT. This encodes CASSGGLSSNQPQHF.

This chain connects TRBV3-1 (or the pseudogene TRBV3-2) to TRBJ2-5, with 16 bases that match TRBD2. The V gene end was trimmed by 1 base and the J gene end by 5 bases; junction bases not matched to a gene: 4. The germline CDR1 and CDR2 sequences are LGHDT and YNNKEL (reference sequence). CDR3 length: 17 amino acids. The CDR3 DNA sequence: TGTGCCAGCAGCCAAGTGGGACTAGCGGGAGGGAGGGAGACCCAGTACTTC. This translates into CASSQVGLAGGRETQYF.

The genes are TRBV6-5 and TRBJ1-2; D possibly corresponds to TRBD1 (6 bases). The CDR3 has 16 residues. Germline lookup yields CDR1 MNHEY and CDR2 SVGAGI. Deletions cut 0 bases from V and 6 bases from J, with 17 bases between. The CDR3 region is CASSYSIPEQGHGYTF. The CDR3 DNA reads as TGTGCCAGCAGTTACTCGATCCCTGAACAGGGCCATGGCTACACCTTC.

The chain combines TRBV3-1 (or the pseudogene TRBV3-2) with TRBJ1-5, with D perhaps TRBD1 (6 bases). V dropped 3 bases and J dropped 2 bases, with 11 bases sitting between them. The CDR3 has 15 amino acids. Germline V gives CDR1 LGHDT, CDR2 YNNKEL (reference sequence). This CDR3 reads CASSQGAHGNQPQHF. The CDR3 bases are TGTGCCAGCAGCCAGGGGGCGCATGGCAATCAGCCCCAGCATTTT.

This clone was detected once. The chain uses TRBV20-1 and TRBJ2-1, with 9 bases matching TRBD2. This CDR3 is built from 18 residues. J gave up 0 bases and V 3 bases, and 12 bases lay outside the gene matches. CDR1 and CDR2 from the germline V gene are DFQATT and SNEGSKA (reference sequence). The CDR3 sequence: CSASRGGSGGVSYNEQFF. DNA of the CDR3: TGCAGTGCTAGTCGGGGAGGTAGCGGGGGAGTCTCCTACAATGAGCAGTTCTTC.

The chain uses TRBV4-2 and TRBJ2-7; TRBD1 is a possible D gene (6 bases). The CDR3 is 12 residues long. The V gene's germline CDR1 is LGHNA and CDR2 YNFKEQ. The V end lost 4 bases, the J end lost 6 bases, and 10 bases lay between the germline ends. The CDR3 DNA follows: TGTGCCAGCAGCCCCCCAGGGGTCGAGCAGTACTTC. Its protein is CASSPPGVEQYF.

The CDR3 protein is CASSYQENTEAFF. The CDR3 DNA reads TGTGCCAGCAGTTATCAGGAGAACACTGAAGCTTTCTTT. The rearrangement uses TRBV6-5 and TRBJ1-1; D call uncertain. CDR1 and CDR2 (germline): MNHEY, SVGAGI. Trimming removed 3 bases at V and 1 base at J, with 6 bases between. The CDR3 totals 13 residues.

This clone was recorded only once. The chain uses TRBV6-5 and TRBJ2-1, with D possibly being TRBD1 (5 bases). V was clipped by 5 bases and J by 6 bases, with 14 bases between them. CDR1 and CDR2 (germline): MNHEY, SVGAGI. The CDR3 length is 14 residues. CDR3 loop: CASSRGPGSNEQFF. DNA for the CDR3: TGTGCCAGCAGTAGGGGTCCCGGATCCAATGAGCAGTTCTTC.

The rearrangement uses TRBV19 and TRBJ2-2; weak D call: TRBD1 (7 bases). The germline gives CDR1 LNHDA, CDR2 SQIVND (reference sequence). The CDR3 runs 15 residues. Trimming removed 8 bases from V and 3 bases from J, with 16 bases in between. The CDR3 loop reads CASRRRGLDTGELFF. Here the CDR3 DNA reads TGTGCCAGTCGACGGAGGGGGCTCGACACCGGGGAGCTGTTTTTT.

The DNA for the CDR3 is TGTGCCAGCAGCTTAGCAGGGGACAATCAGCCCCAGCATTTT. Its translation is CASSLAGDNQPQHF. V usage is TRBV7-9 and J usage is TRBJ1-5, with D perhaps matching TRBD1 (5 bases). V lost 0 bases, J lost 3 bases, and 6 bases lay in between. The CDR3 spans 14 residues. Germline CDR1 reads SEHNR; CDR2 reads FQNEAQ (reference sequence).

This sequence joins TRBV9 and TRBJ2-3, with D possibly TRBD2 on 5 matching bases. Per germline, CDR1 SGDLS and CDR2 YYNGEE. The CDR3 totals 15 residues. V gave up 2 bases and J gave up 2 bases, with 12 bases separating them. CDR3 coding DNA: TGTGCCAGCAGCGTGAGTAGCGACTCCACAGATACGCAGTATTTT. It codes for CASSVSSDSTDTQYF.